The present T cell receptor beta chain was sequenced within a study of pediatric ulcerative colitis. The protocol was immunoSEQ multiplex PCR, while the TCRdb copy is restricted to in-frame clones and leaves out a portion. Here the sample spans fewer than 30,000 clones, more than 65% being singletons. Trimming removed 5 bases from V and 6 bases from J, with 10 bases in between. The CDR3 contains 13 residues. The germline V gene encodes CDR1 MRHNA and CDR2 SNTAGT. One to two pinch biopsies were taken from the rectum during colonoscopy. This sequence originates from a boy between 10 and 17 years old with severe ulcerative colitis. Input material: gut tissue. This chain joins TRBV6-4 and TRBJ2-2; D is possibly TRBD2 (6 bases). For the CDR3, the DNA is TGTGCCAGCAGTTCTAGCGAAGCCGGGGAGCTGTTTTTT. Protein product: CASSSSEAGELFF.